Sequencing of this T cell receptor (beta chain) was carried out in a study of T cells after posttransplantation cyclophosphamide. This related bone marrow graft donor gave peripheral blood on the day of marrow donation. The study, taken as a whole, reports: Recipient CMV seropositivity and CMV reactivation strongly tracked TRB clonality. Tissue-infiltrating T cells from skin or gut overlapped little with blood T cells. Later blood repertoires were often dominated by clones from the donor CD8+ memory compartment.

This clone was counted many times. Its antigen is as yet unknown. The CDR3 loop spans 17 amino acids. CDR1 is SGHRS and CDR2 is YFSETQ in the germline V gene. Germline trimming cut 0 bases from V and 5 bases from J; bases unmatched to any gene: 11. The repertoire was sequenced with immunoSEQ multiplex PCR; TCRdb's copy has only in-frame clones and lacks some. The sample contains 20,000 to 25,000 clones, none of them singletons. The rearrangement joins TRBV5-1 to TRBJ1-1; 9 bases map to TRBD1. The sequenced material came from PBMCs. The source is a woman in her fifties or sixties in good health, CMV-negative, and a related stem cell transplant donor. The CDR3 DNA reads TGCGCCAGCAGCTTGGGGGGAGGACAGGGGAAAGAGACTGAAGCTTTCTTT. This encodes CASSLGGGQGKETEAFF.